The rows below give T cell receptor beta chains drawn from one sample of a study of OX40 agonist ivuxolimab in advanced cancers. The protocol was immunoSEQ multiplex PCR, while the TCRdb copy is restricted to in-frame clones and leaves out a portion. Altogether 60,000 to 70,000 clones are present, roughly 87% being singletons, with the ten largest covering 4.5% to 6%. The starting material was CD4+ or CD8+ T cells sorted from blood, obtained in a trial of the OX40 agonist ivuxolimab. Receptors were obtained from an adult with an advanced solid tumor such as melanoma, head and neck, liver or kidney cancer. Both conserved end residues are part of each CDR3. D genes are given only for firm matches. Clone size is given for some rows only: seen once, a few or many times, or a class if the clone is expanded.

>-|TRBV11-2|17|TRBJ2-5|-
TGTGCGAGTACCGGGCTCGACAGGCCCCGAGGGGGAGAGACCCAGTACTTC
CASTGLDRPRGGETQYF
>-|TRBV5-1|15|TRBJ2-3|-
TGCGCCAGCAGCCGGCGGAGTGGGGTTACAGATACGCAGTATTTT
CASSRRSGVTDTQYF
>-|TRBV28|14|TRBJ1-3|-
TGTGCCAGCAGTTTATTCGACAGAAGAAACACCATATATTTT
CASSLFDRRNTIYF
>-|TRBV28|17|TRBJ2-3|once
TGTGCCAGCAGTTTAAGCCCTGGAGCCGGACAGTTAGATACGCAGTATTTT
CASSLSPGAGQLDTQYF
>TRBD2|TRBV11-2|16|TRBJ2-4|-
TGTGCCAGCAGCTCGCGCGGGGGGCTAGCCAAAAACATTCAGTACTTC
CASSSRGGLAKNIQYF
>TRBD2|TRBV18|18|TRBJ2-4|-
TGTGCCAGCTCACCACTTTCAGCGGGGGGTATATCCAAAAACATTCAGTACTTC
CASSPLSAGGISKNIQYF
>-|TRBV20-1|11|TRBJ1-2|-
TGCAGTGCTAGTGCAGGGCATGGCTACACCTTC
CSASAGHGYTF
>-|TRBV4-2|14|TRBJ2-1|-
TGTGCCAGCAGCCTAGGGGGGACGGGTAATGAGCAGTTCTTC
CASSLGGTGNEQFF
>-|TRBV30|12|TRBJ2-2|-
TGTGCCTGGAGTGGCAACACCGGGGAGCTGTTTTTT
CAWSGNTGELFF
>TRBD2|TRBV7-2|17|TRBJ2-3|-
TGTGCCAGCAGCTTGGGGACTAGCGGGAGAGTCGCAGATACGCAGTATTTT
CASSLGTSGRVADTQYF
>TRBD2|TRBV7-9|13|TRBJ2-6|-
TGTGCCAGCGGGGGGGCTGGGGCCAACGTCCTGACTTTC
CASGGAGANVLTF
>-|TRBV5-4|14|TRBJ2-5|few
TGTGCCAGCAGCTTGGTCAGGGACCAAGAGACCCAGTACTTC
CASSLVRDQETQYF
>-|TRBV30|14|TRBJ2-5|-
TGTGCCTGGAGTGTATATCCCCTCAGGGTAGACCAGTACTTC
CAWSVYPLRVDQYF
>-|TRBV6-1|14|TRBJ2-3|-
TGTGCCAGCAGCCCAGACCCCGGCACAGATACGCAGTATTTT
CASSPDPGTDTQYF
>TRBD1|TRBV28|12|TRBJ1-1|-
TGTGCCACCAGACAGGGTGGGACTGAAGCTTTCTTT
CATRQGGTEAFF
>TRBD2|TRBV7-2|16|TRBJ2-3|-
TGTGCCAGCAGCTCGGCTAGCGGGTGGGCCACAGATACGCAGTATTTT
CASSSASGWATDTQYF
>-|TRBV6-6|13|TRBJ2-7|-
TGTGCCAGCAGAACGACTAGTAGGTACGAGCAGTACTTC
CASRTTSRYEQYF
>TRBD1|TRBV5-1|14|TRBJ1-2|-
TGCGCCAGCAGCTTGGGTAACAGGGGAAGTGGCTACACCTTC
CASSLGNRGSGYTF
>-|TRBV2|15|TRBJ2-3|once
TGTGCCAGCAGTCGAGACAGGACGGGCACAGATACGCAGTATTTT
CASSRDRTGTDTQYF
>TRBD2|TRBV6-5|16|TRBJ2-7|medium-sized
TGTGCCAGCAGTTACTCGACTAGCGGGAGTTCCTACGAGCAGTACTTC
CASSYSTSGSSYEQYF
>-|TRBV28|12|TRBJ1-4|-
TGTGCCAGCCGTACAAGGGATGAAAAACTGTTTTTT
CASRTRDEKLFF
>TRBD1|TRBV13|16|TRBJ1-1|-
TGTGCCAGCAGCTTAGTGCCAGGGGGCTTAAACACTGAAGCTTTCTTT
CASSLVPGGLNTEAFF
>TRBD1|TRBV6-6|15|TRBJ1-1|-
TGTGCCAGCAGTTACTCCGACAGGGGTGGCGCTGAAGCTTTCTTT
CASSYSDRGGAEAFF
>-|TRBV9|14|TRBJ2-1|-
TGTGCCAGCAGCCCCCGGGACTCGTACAATGAGCAGTTCTTC
CASSPRDSYNEQFF
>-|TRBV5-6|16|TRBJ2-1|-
TGTGCCAGCAGCTTGGTCGCGGGCCTCTCCTACAATGAGCAGTTCTTC
CASSLVAGLSYNEQFF
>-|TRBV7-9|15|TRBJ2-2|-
TGTGCCAGCAGCTTAGACCGTGCGAACACCGGGGAGCTGTTTTTT
CASSLDRANTGELFF
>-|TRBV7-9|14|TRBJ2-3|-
TGTGCCAGCAGCTTAATGGCAACCTACACTCCGCAGTATTTT
CASSLMATYTPQYF
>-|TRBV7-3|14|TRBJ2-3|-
TGTGCCAGCAGCTTACCGGACTCCTCAGATACGCAGTATTTT
CASSLPDSSDTQYF
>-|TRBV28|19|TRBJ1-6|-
TGTGCCAGCAGTTTAAAGGACCCCTGGGGGGAGATCATTAATTCACCCCTCCACTTT
CASSLKDPWGEIINSPLHF